This T cell receptor (beta chain) was sequenced in a study of stem cell transplantation in POMP-related autoinflammatory disease. The repertoire was sequenced with immunoSEQ multiplex PCR; TCRdb's copy has only in-frame clones and lacks some. This sample yields approximately 1,300 clones, of which about three quarters are seen a single time; about an eighth belongs to the top ten. Whole-study findings and limits: A trend toward lower repertoire diversity and greater clonality appeared in every analyzed T-cell subset of PRAID patients. Patients with PRAID showed a restricted number of unique TRB V-J gene pairings.

With respect to this clone: Its antigen is as yet unknown.

V was shortened by 4 bases and J by 2 bases, with 15 bases between the two germline ends. CDR1 is SGHDT and CDR2 is YYEEEE in the germline V gene. The CDR3 is 15 residues long. The clonotype originates from a human donor in good health. Sequenced: CD8+ T cells from PBMCs. The chain carries TRBV5-6 and TRBJ2-5, with a possible D match to TRBD2 (6 bases). The CDR3 region is CASSLEGKGQETQYF. CDR3 coding DNA: TGTGCCAGCAGCCTGGAGGGTAAGGGGCAAGAGACCCAGTACTTC. Full variable domain (missing parts from reference TRBV5-6 and TRBJ2-5): DAGVTQSPTHLIKTRGQQVTLRCSPKSGHDTVSWYQQALGQGPQFIFQYYEEEERQRGNFPDRFSGHQFPNYSSELNVNALLLGDSALYLCASSLEGKGQETQYFGPGTRLLVL.